The 28 T cell receptor beta chains below come from one sample, sequenced in a study of read filtering for tumor transcriptome and immune sequencing. Molecular barcoded adaptors covering alpha/delta and beta/gamma chains were used on around 400 ng RNA. TCRdb re-derived calls from the reads in MiXCR, one entry per CDR3 protein. The table lists about 38,000 distinct CDR3 sequences, approximately 14% of them singletons. The sequencing input was a population of CD138-negative cells sorted from bone marrow. These receptors originate from a donor at least 40 years old with multiple myeloma.

To note about this clonotype: A junction boundary mismatches the germline segment, possibly from a read error. This chain uses TRBV6-5 with TRBJ1-1; D is ambiguous. The V gene's germline CDR1 is MNHEY and CDR2 SVGAGI. This CDR3 contains 12 residues. Here the CDR3 DNA reads TGTACCAGCAGTCAACCAAACACTGAAGCTTTCTTT. Translating it yields CTSSQPNTEAFF.

This clonotype occurred many times. The V call is TRBV5-1, the J call TRBJ2-1; possible D gene TRBD1, 6 bases. This CDR3 is 17 amino acids long. Trimming took 0 bases from V and 0 from J, leaving 13 bases between them. Germline-derived CDR1 and CDR2 are SGHRS and YFSETQ. The CDR3 DNA reads as TGCGCCAGCAGCTTGGCCACAGGGTCGAGCTCCTACAATGAGCAGTTCTTC. Its protein product is CASSLATGSSSYNEQFF.

The chain uses TRBV27 and TRBJ1-5; 9 bases align to TRBD1. This CDR3 has 14 amino acids. Trimming removed 5 bases from V and 4 bases from J; junction bases left unmatched: 3. CDR1 is MNHEY and CDR2 is SMNVEV in the germline V gene (reference sequence). The CDR3 DNA reads TGTGCCAGCAGTCAGACAGGGGGGAATCAGCCCCAGCATTTT. This encodes CASSQTGGNQPQHF.

Concerning this clonotype: This clone may be a read error of a much larger clone one base away. The rearrangement joins TRBV7-9 to TRBJ1-1; D gene unclear. In germline, CDR1 is SEHNR, CDR2 FQNEAQ (reference sequence). The CDR3 sequence is 13 residues long. Trimming took off 5 bases at V and 1 base at J, with 8 bases between the two ends. Written as DNA, the CDR3 is TGTGCCAGCAGCATTACAGCGAACACTGAAGCTTTCTTT. Encoded protein: CASSITANTEAFF.

This clonotype was detected many times. The rearrangement uses TRBV7-9 and TRBJ1-2; TRBD1 matches at 12 bases. This CDR3 comprises 15 residues. Germline trimming cut 3 bases from V and 6 bases from J; bases unmatched to any gene: 5. Looked up from germline, CDR1 is SEHNR and CDR2 is FQNEAQ (reference sequence). CDR3 sequence (DNA): TGTGCCAGCAGCTTTTCAGGGACAGGGGGCGATGGCTACACCTTC. This sequence encodes CASSFSGTGGDGYTF.

This clonotype has a count of ten or more. The chain carries TRBV6-5 and TRBJ2-2; D remains ambiguous. V was clipped by 0 bases and J by 5 bases, with 16 bases between them. CDR1 is MNHEY and CDR2 is SVGAGI in the germline V gene. The CDR3 loop spans 17 amino acids. The CDR3: CASSYSIPSLGTGELFF. CDR3 coding DNA: TGTGCCAGCAGTTACTCGATTCCCTCCTTGGGGACCGGGGAGCTGTTTTTT.

This clonotype was seen more than once but under ten times. A clone one base away is much larger, so this may be a read error. The chain links TRBV7-9 to TRBJ1-5; D gene unclear. From germline, CDR1 is SEHNR and CDR2 FQNEAQ (reference sequence). The CDR3 is made up of 13 amino acids. V gave up 5 bases and J gave up 6 bases, with 11 bases separating them. The CDR3 loop reads CASSPEPSQPQHF. The CDR3 DNA reads as TGTGCCAGCAGCCCTGAGCCCAGTCAGCCCCAGCATTTT.

This clonotype was picked up a small number of times. CDR3 DNA sequence: TGTGCCAGCAGTACCCCCCAATGGATTAGCACAGATACGCAGTATTTT. It encodes CASSTPQWISTDTQYF. This sequence joins TRBV27 and TRBJ2-3, with D unresolved. The V gene lost 5 bases and the J gene lost 0 bases, with 15 bases spanning the gap. Looked up from germline, CDR1 is MNHEY and CDR2 is SMNVEV (reference sequence). CDR3 length: 16 amino acids.

The rearrangement joins TRBV7-9 to TRBJ2-5; TRBD2 is a possible D gene (5 bases). The CDR3 totals 14 residues. Germline assignment: CDR1 SEHNR and CDR2 FQNEAQ (reference sequence). V gave up 7 bases and J gave up 7 bases, with 19 bases separating them. The CDR3 DNA reads TGTGCCAGCACGGGCCCGCTGAGGGATGGGACCCAGTACTTC. Protein product: CASTGPLRDGTQYF. Using reference TRBV7-9 and TRBJ2-5 for the parts outside the CDR3, the full variable domain is DTGVSQNPRHKITKRGQNVTFRCDPISEHNRLYWYRQTLGQGPEFLTYFQNEAQLEKSRLLSDRFSAERPKGSFSTLEIQRTEQGDSAMYLCASTGPLRDGTQYFGPGTRLLVL.

This clonotype was counted once. J is TRBJ1-1 and V is TRBV10-3; D possibly corresponds to TRBD1 (5 bases). The CDR3 covers 14 residues. Trimming pared 2 bases from V and 1 base from J, leaving 8 bases between. From germline, CDR1 is ENHRY and CDR2 SYGVKD. CDR3 amino acids: CAISEPGRNTEAFF. CDR3 coding DNA: TGTGCCATCAGTGAGCCAGGGAGGAACACTGAAGCTTTCTTT.

This clonotype was seen ten or more times. The DNA for the CDR3 is TGTGCCAGGCAGCGGGGGGGCAACACCGGGGAGCTGTTTTTT. Its protein product is CARQRGGNTGELFF. The V call is TRBV2, the J call TRBJ2-2, with TRBD2 matching over 10 bases. Germline CDR1 reads SNHLY; CDR2 reads FYNNEI. CDR3 length equals 14 residues. After removal of 9 bases from V and 2 bases from J, the junction contained 3 bases not matched to a gene.

This clonotype occurred many times. V gene TRBV7-8 combines with J gene TRBJ1-5; possibly TRBD1 for D (5 bases). Germline assignment: CDR1 SGHVS and CDR2 FQNEAQ. V lost 5 bases to trimming and J lost 1 base, with 15 bases between them. The CDR3 has 16 residues. The CDR3 loop reads CASSHSGTASNQPQHF. The CDR3 DNA reads as TGTGCCAGCAGCCATAGTGGGACCGCGAGCAATCAGCCCCAGCATTTT.

Worth noting for this clonotype: Given a much more abundant clone one base away, this may be a read error. No conserved phenylalanine or tryptophan is present at the end of the CDR3, so a read error is the likely explanation. The V gene is TRBV30, the J gene TRBJ1-6; 9 nucleotides agree with TRBD1. This CDR3 has 15 residues. Germline lookup yields CDR1 GTSNPN and CDR2 SVGIG (reference sequence). The V segment lost 2 bases and the J segment 7 bases; nucleotides outside the gene matches: 6. The CDR3 loop reads CAWSPRDRVNSPLHL. In nucleotides, the CDR3 is TGTGCCTGGAGTCCGCGGGACAGGGTAAATTCACCCCTCCACCTT.

With regard to this clonotype: This likely came from a read error, as a far larger clone is one base away. The rearrangement joins TRBV7-8 to TRBJ2-7; D may be TRBD2 (7 bases). Trimming took 4 bases from V and 6 from J, leaving 16 bases between them. The CDR3 sequence is 14 residues long. Germline CDR1 and CDR2: SGHVS and FQNEAQ. In DNA, the CDR3 is TGTGCCAGCAGCTCAAACGGGGGGCCGGGCGAGCAGTACTTC. This encodes CASSSNGGPGEQYF.

This clonotype has a count of ten or more. This rearrangement joins TRBV4-3 to TRBJ1-1; 8 nucleotides align to TRBD1. The V segment lost 0 bases and the J segment 3 bases; nucleotides outside the gene matches: 9. Germline CDR1 reads LGHNA; CDR2 reads YSLEER. The CDR3 has 17 residues. The CDR3 DNA is TGCGCCAGCAGCCAAGATGTCCAGGGGGCTATGGACACTGAAGCTTTCTTT. Translation gives CASSQDVQGAMDTEAFF.

As regards this clonotype: A read error is possible here, since a much larger clone lies one base away. The rearrangement uses TRBV11-2 and TRBJ2-1, with 10 bases aligning to TRBD2. Looked up from germline, CDR1 is SGHAT and CDR2 is FQNNGV. The CDR3 sequence is 18 residues long. The CDR3 region has the DNA TGTGCCAGCGGCTTAGATTCCCCCAAGCGGGGGGGCTACAATGAGCAGTTCTTC. Amino acid sequence: CASGLDSPKRGGYNEQFF.

This clonotype was found many times. The V and J genes are TRBV6-6 and TRBJ2-2, with 7 nucleotides matching TRBD1. The CDR3 extends over 14 amino acids. The ends lost 5 bases at V and 5 bases at J; junction bases unmatched: 5. Looked up from germline, CDR1 is MNHNY and CDR2 is SVGAGI (reference sequence). This chain's CDR3 is CASSPGTDTGELFF. For the CDR3, the DNA is TGTGCCAGCAGTCCCGGGACAGATACCGGGGAGCTGTTTTTT.

This clonotype has a count of ten or more. The chain couples TRBV4-3 to TRBJ1-1, with D possibly being TRBD1 (5 bases). Germline V gene data show CDR1 as LGHNA and CDR2 as YSLEER. V lost 4 bases to trimming and J lost 2 bases, with 8 bases between them. The CDR3 length is 13 residues. CDR3 sequence: CASSLTDNTEAFF. The CDR3 DNA follows: TGCGCCAGCAGCCTGACAGATAACACTGAAGCTTTCTTT.

The table lists this clonotype with many counts. V and J are TRBV5-1 and TRBJ2-1, with D unclear. The V and J ends lost 3 bases and 5 bases respectively, with 12 bases between them. The germline gives CDR1 SGHRS, CDR2 YFSETQ. There are 14 residues in the CDR3. CDR3 in DNA: TGCGCCAGCAGCTCCGGCCAGGCGAACAATGAGCAGTTCTTC. Translation gives CASSSGQANNEQFF. Supplemented by reference TRBV5-1 and TRBJ2-1, the full variable domain reads KAGVTQTPRYLIKTRGQQVTLSCSPISGHRSVSWYQQTPGQGLQFLFEYFSETQRNKGNFPGRFSGRQFSNSRSEMNVSTLELGDSALYLCASSSGQANNEQFFGPGTRLTVL.

About this clonotype: This probably arose from a read error, given a far larger clone one base away. The gene calls are TRBV5-5 and TRBJ2-3; D remains ambiguous. Germline CDR1 SGHKS, CDR2 YYEKEE (reference sequence). The CDR3 is made up of 16 amino acids. The CDR3 here is CARSWTLVGLADTQYF. CDR3 coding DNA: TGTGCCAGAAGCTGGACCCTGGTTGGGTTGGCAGATACGCAGTATTTT.

The table lists this clonotype with many counts. This chain links TRBV29-1 with TRBJ1-1; a weak D match, TRBD1 (6 bases). Germline V gene lookup returns CDR1 SQVTM and CDR2 ANQGSEA. CDR3 size: 12 residues. V lost 6 bases, J lost 3 bases, and 11 bases lay in between. DNA of the CDR3: TGCAGCGTGGCCCGACAGGACACTGAAGCTTTCTTT. It specifies CSVARQDTEAFF.

This sequence joins TRBV28 and TRBJ1-1; D is unresolved. The CDR3 loop spans 14 amino acids. Germline lookup yields CDR1 MDHEN and CDR2 SYDVKM. The CDR3 spells CAGSYTRFNTEAFF. In nucleotides, the CDR3 is TGTGCTGGCAGTTACACCAGGTTCAACACTGAAGCTTTCTTT. The complete variable domain, with remaining parts taken from reference TRBV28 and TRBJ1-1, reads DVKVTQSSRYLVKRTGEKVFLECVQDMDHENMFWYRQDPGLGLRLIYFSYDVKMKEKGDIPEGYSVSREKKERFSLILESASTNQTSMYLCAGSYTRFNTEAFFGQGTRLTVV.

For this clonotype: Compared with germline, one end of the junction differs, possibly owing to a read error. The chain combines TRBV5-4 with TRBJ2-1; TRBD1 aligns across 7 bases. The CDR3 is 16 residues long. Germline assignment: CDR1 SGHNT and CDR2 YYREEE (reference sequence). The CDR3 sequence is CASSSRQGISYNGQFF. CDR3 nucleotides: TGCGCCAGCAGCTCGCGACAGGGCATTTCCTACAATGGGCAGTTCTTC. Full variable domain (missing parts from reference TRBV5-4 and TRBJ2-1): ETGVTQSPTHLIKTRGQQVTLRCSSQSGHNTVSWYQQALGQGPQFIFQYYREEENGRGNFPPRFSGLQFPNYSSELNVNALELDDSALYLCASSSRQGISYNGQFFGPGTRLTVL.

This clonotype was counted many times. The chain uses TRBV20-1 and TRBJ2-2; D unclear. This CDR3 has 13 amino acids. Germline assignment: CDR1 DFQATT and CDR2 SNEGSKA (reference sequence). The V end lost 2 bases, the J end lost 5 bases, and 9 bases lay between the germline ends. The CDR3 protein is CSARQPLTGELFF. In DNA form, the CDR3 reads TGCAGTGCTAGACAGCCACTTACCGGGGAGCTGTTTTTT.

In this sample, this clonotype turned up many times. J is TRBJ2-1 and V is TRBV19; no clear D. CDR1 is LNHDA, CDR2 SQIVND, per germline (reference sequence). V lost 4 bases to trimming and J lost 0 bases, with 13 bases between them. The CDR3 runs 16 residues. CDR3 sequence reads: CASSNPSKGSYNEQFF. DNA for the CDR3: TGTGCCAGTAGTAACCCTTCAAAGGGCTCCTACAATGAGCAGTTCTTC.

A remark on this clonotype: This likely came from a read error, as a far larger clone is one base away. The rearrangement uses TRBV6-6 and TRBJ2-7; D is possibly TRBD2 (7 bases). Germline values: CDR1 MNHNY, CDR2 SVGAGI (reference sequence). CDR3 length equals 15 residues. The CDR3 coding sequence is TGTGACAGCAGTTACTCTCCAGGGGAGGGGTACGAGCAGTACTTC. Amino acids: CDSSYSPGEGYEQYF.

This clonotype was detected many times. V usage is TRBV7-6 and J usage is TRBJ2-1; 10 nucleotides line up with TRBD2. After removal of 2 bases from V and 2 bases from J, the junction contained 0 bases not matched to a gene. Germline V gives CDR1 SGHVS, CDR2 FNYEAQ. This CDR3 comprises 15 residues. The CDR3 loop is CASSLTSGAYNEQFF. The CDR3 nucleotides read TGTGCCAGCAGCTTAACTAGCGGGGCCTACAATGAGCAGTTCTTC.

The chain employs TRBV24-1 and TRBJ2-1, with TRBD1 identical over 7 bases. Germline V gene data show CDR1 as KGHDR and CDR2 as SFDVKD. The V segment lost 3 bases and the J segment 8 bases; nucleotides outside the gene matches: 6. The CDR3 spans 14 residues. CDR3 region: CATSDPTGVDEQFF. The CDR3, as DNA: TGTGCCACCAGTGATCCCACAGGGGTCGATGAGCAGTTCTTC.